The following is a T cell receptor beta chain sequence with its context. The sample is drawn from a study of blood T cell repertoires in COVID-19. Study as a whole: In each case, the material was cDNA or gDNA derived from T cells, B-cell-depleted T cells, or PBMCs.

TCRdb keeps only in-frame clones here, not all; method: immunoSEQ multiplex PCR. The sample consists of roughly 67,000 clones, approximately 87% of them appearing once. This receptor was identified in a man in his forties or fifties with active COVID-19. Source material: peripheral blood.

The CDR3 coding sequence is TGTGCCAGCAACCTCTGGGACAGGGCGGCCCCTGGGGCCAACGTCCTGACTTTC. As protein: CASNLWDRAAPGANVLTF. V and J are TRBV3-1 (or the pseudogene TRBV3-2) and TRBJ2-6; the match to TRBD1 covers 9 bases. The CDR3 loop spans 18 amino acids. CDR1 and CDR2 from the germline V gene are LGHDT and YNNKEL (reference sequence). V gave up 7 bases and J gave up 2 bases; unmatched junction bases: 12.